This T cell receptor beta chain was sequenced during a study of cytomegalovirus exposure and HLA in healthy donors. Trimming took 5 bases from V and 2 from J, leaving 10 bases between them. The CDR3 spans 14 residues. Germline CDR1 and CDR2: MNHEY and SVGAGI. The PCR used 60 Vbeta and 13 Jbeta primers. The assay was immunoSEQ multiplex PCR, and TCRdb's table has in-frame clones only and misses some. This sample has more than 85,000 clones, with approximately 82% found just once. Nominally healthy donors provided the samples, though records likely missed some immune exposures. As regards this clone: Its specificity is not known.

Study results and limitations: Relative to the roughly 690-donor mean, N-insertions were reportedly fewer in an Asian-associated ancestry cluster in a later analysis. The CMV antigen specificity of a few CMV-associated chains was confirmed through in vitro analysis. Within an earlier analysis, most TCR beta V segments proved productive either about 87% or about 30% of the time.

V and J are TRBV6-5 and TRBJ1-5; D gene unclear. The source of this sequence is a man aged 40-55 years in good health and CMV-seropositive. Sample: PBMCs. CDR3 in amino acids: CASSGGLGNQPQHF. For the CDR3, the DNA is TGTGCCAGCAGTGGAGGGTTGGGCAATCAGCCCCAGCATTTT.